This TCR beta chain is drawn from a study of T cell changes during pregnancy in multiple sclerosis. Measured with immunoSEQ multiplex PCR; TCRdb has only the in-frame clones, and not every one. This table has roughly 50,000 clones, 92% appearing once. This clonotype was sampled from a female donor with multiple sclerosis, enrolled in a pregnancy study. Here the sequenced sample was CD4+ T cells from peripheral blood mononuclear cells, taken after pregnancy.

Written as DNA, the CDR3 is TGCGCCAGCAGCTCGCCTACCGACAGGGAGCAGTACTTC. Protein: CASSSPTDREQYF. V is TRBV5-1 and J is TRBJ2-7; maybe TRBD1 (6 bases). Germline CDR1 and CDR2: SGHRS and YFSETQ. V lost 3 bases to trimming and J lost 7 bases, with 14 bases between them. The CDR3 consists of 13 residues. The entire variable domain, with the rest obtained from reference TRBV5-1 and TRBJ2-7, is as follows: KAGVTQTPRYLIKTRGQQVTLSCSPISGHRSVSWYQQTPGQGLQFLFEYFSETQRNKGNFPGRFSGRQFSNSRSEMNVSTLELGDSALYLCASSSPTDREQYFGPGTRLTVT.